The 25 T cell receptor beta chains below come from one sample, sequenced in a study of tumor-infiltrating lymphocytes in primary liver carcinoma. DNA and RNA were both co-extracted from approximately 20-30 mg of bulk tissue that had not been sorted. The researchers produced TCR beta cDNA from 500 to 550 ng total RNA with a constant-region primer. Libraries for TCR beta were built through three nested multiplex PCR rounds, which together made up a slightly modified ARM-PCR procedure. Investigators reported that the first two PCR rounds, at about 11 cycles each, used TRBV1-TRBV30 forward primers with a C-beta reverse primer. TCRdb itself ran the multiplex PCR reads through MiXCR, one entry per CDR3 protein. The table has more than 45,000 distinct CDR3 sequences, approximately 80% seen once; the top ten hold approximately 25%. Sequenced material: liver tumor tissue from sampling region 5. This sample's subset: tumor region T5, tumor centre. Receptor source: a middle-aged man with primary liver carcinoma and hepatitis B virus infection.

This clonotype was detected a few times. The J gene is TRBJ2-3, the V gene TRBV20-1, with 8 bases that match TRBD1. The CDR3 runs 13 residues. CDR1 is DFQATT, CDR2 SNEGSKA, per germline (reference sequence). V dropped 6 bases and J dropped 0; count of bases not matched to a gene: 2. CDR3 sequence reads: CSADRASTDTQYF. In nucleotides, the CDR3 is TGCAGTGCGGACAGGGCTAGCACAGATACGCAGTATTTT.

This chain connects TRBV11-1 to TRBJ2-1; D remains ambiguous. CDR1 SGHAT and CDR2 FQDESV come from the germline V gene (reference sequence). This CDR3 comprises 15 residues. The germline V and J ends were trimmed by 5 bases and 3 bases, with 14 bases remaining between them. The CDR3 loop reads CASSPRVADYNEQFF. In DNA form, the CDR3 reads TGTGCCAGCAGCCCCCGGGTGGCGGACTACAATGAGCAGTTCTTC.

Regarding this clonotype: One end of the junction fails to match germline, which may point to a read error. The V gene is TRBV11-2, the J gene TRBJ1-5; D may be TRBD1 (6 bases). The germline CDR1 and CDR2 sequences are SGHAT and FQNNGV. CDR3 length: 17 residues. The CDR3 is CARSLVGVTGSNRPQHF. Here the CDR3 DNA reads TGTGCCAGGAGCTTAGTAGGGGTAACAGGGAGCAACCGGCCCCAGCATTTT.

J is TRBJ1-4 and V is TRBV28, with a possible D match to TRBD1 (6 bases). Trimming pared 8 bases from V and 10 bases from J, leaving 17 bases between. This CDR3 has 13 residues. CDR1 and CDR2 (germline): MDHEN, SYDVKM. The CDR3 is CASGLPGHPKLFF. In DNA form, the CDR3 reads TGTGCCAGCGGTCTTCCGGGACATCCAAAACTGTTTTTT.

Note on this clonotype: One end of the junction is discordant with germline, which a read error may explain. The V and J genes are TRBV6-2 or TRBV6-3 and TRBJ2-1; 7 bases are a match to TRBD2. This CDR3 has 15 amino acids. Germline-derived CDR1 and CDR2 are MNHEY and SVGEGT. CDR3 loop: CASSYTAGDFNEQFF. DNA for the CDR3: TGTGCCAGTAGTTACACGGCGGGAGACTTCAATGAGCAGTTCTTC.

At least ten counts were recorded for this clonotype. J is TRBJ2-1 and V is TRBV6-4, with D possibly TRBD1 on 5 matching bases. Trimming pared 3 bases from V and 1 base from J, leaving 7 bases between. Germline CDR1 MRHNA, CDR2 SNTAGT. This CDR3 comprises 14 residues. DNA of the CDR3: TGTGCCAGCAGTGAAACAGGATCCTACAATGAGCAGTTCTTC. It yields the protein CASSETGSYNEQFF.

This clonotype occurred once. V is TRBV6-5 and J is TRBJ1-5, with D hard to call. Germline-derived CDR1 and CDR2 are MNHEY and SVGAGI. The CDR3 runs to 13 residues. Trimming removed 8 bases at V and 3 bases at J, with 11 bases between. The CDR3 DNA sequence: TGTGCCAGCGGGCACGGTATCAATCAGCCCCAGCATTTT. This gives the protein CASGHGINQPQHF.

This clonotype was seen a handful of times. The rearrangement joins TRBV12-3 or TRBV12-4 to TRBJ2-3, with D possibly matching TRBD1 (6 bases). V lost 3 bases and J 4 bases, leaving 8 bases between the germline ends. This CDR3 contains 13 residues. The CDR3 DNA is TGTGCCAGCAGTTTTAAGGGGGCAGATACGCAGTATTTT. The encoded protein is CASSFKGADTQYF.

The chain links TRBV4-2 to TRBJ2-1; TRBD2 matches at 14 bases. The CDR3 is 16 amino acids. The ends lost 3 bases at V and 11 bases at J; junction bases unmatched: 9. Germline V lookup: CDR1 LGHNA, CDR2 YNFKEQ. Written as DNA, the CDR3 is TGTGCCAGCAGCCAGACGACTAGCGGGAGGGACAGTAAGCAGTTCTTC. This gives the protein CASSQTTSGRDSKQFF.

Worth noting for this clonotype: Mismatch with germline at one junction end may stem from a read error. J is TRBJ2-7 and V is TRBV7-2; D is tentatively TRBD1 or TRBD2 (5 bases each). In germline, CDR1 is SGHTA, CDR2 FQGNSA. The CDR3 sequence is 14 residues long. CDR3 DNA: TGTGCCAGCAGCTCCAGCCCCGGGGCCTACGAGCAATGCTTC. This gives the protein CASSSSPGAYEQCF.

This clonotype was seen just once. The J gene is TRBJ1-2, the V gene TRBV7-9, with 8 bases matching TRBD1. Germline lookup yields CDR1 SEHNR and CDR2 FQNEAQ (reference sequence). V shed 7 bases, J shed 1 base, and the junction held 11 bases outside the gene matches. CDR3 size: 16 residues. CDR3 bases: TGTGCCAGCAACCATACAGGGGGGAGAGGTAACTATGGCTACACCTTC. It encodes CASNHTGGRGNYGYTF.

This clonotype was counted only a few times. This chain joins TRBV11-3 and TRBJ2-1; D perhaps matches TRBD2 (5 bases). With 0 bases removed from V and 10 bases from J, the gap between germline ends came to 7 bases. This CDR3 is 12 amino acids long. Germline V lookup: CDR1 SGHNT, CDR2 YENEEA. The CDR3 region is CASSLDEREQFF. The DNA for the CDR3 is TGTGCCAGCAGCTTAGACGAGCGGGAGCAGTTCTTC.

This clonotype was counted once. Given the absence of the conserved phenylalanine or tryptophan at the CDR3 end, a read error is likely. It is unclear where the CDR3 begins or ends on the DNA, so no DNA is shown, and the CDR3 is as TCRdb lists it. The rearrangement links TRBV7-8 to TRBJ2-1. Looked up from germline, CDR1 is SGHVS and CDR2 is FQNEAQ. The length of the CDR3 is 11 amino acids, counting both ends. Here the CDR3 reads CASSVSFEQSL.

Comment on this clonotype: Since the CDR3 does not end with the conserved phenylalanine or tryptophan, this likely comes from a read error. The chain couples TRBV6-5 to TRBJ2-3, with 8 bases that match TRBD2. The germline gives CDR1 MNHEY, CDR2 SVGAGI. Trimming at V came to 9 bases and at J to 3 bases, leaving 11 bases not matched to a gene. The CDR3 has 15 amino acids. The CDR3 sequence: CASNPGLAGTDTQYL. The CDR3 nucleotides read TGTGCCAGTAACCCAGGACTAGCAGGAACAGATACGCAGTATCTT.

This clonotype came up a few times. CDR3 sequence reads: CSASYHSSYNEQFF. The CDR3 DNA reads TGCAGTGCTAGTTACCACAGCTCCTACAATGAGCAGTTCTTC. J is TRBJ2-1 and V is TRBV20-1; D remains unclear. Germline values: CDR1 DFQATT, CDR2 SNEGSKA (reference sequence). Deletions cut 3 bases from V and 0 bases from J, with 9 bases between. CDR3 length: 14 amino acids.

V is TRBV10-3 and J is TRBJ2-1; the D is unclear. The CDR3 loop spans 14 amino acids. V dropped 2 bases and J dropped 4 bases, with 9 bases sitting between them. Germline CDR1 reads ENHRY; CDR2 reads SYGVKD. The CDR3 coding sequence is TGTGCCATCAGTGAGGGGTTGGGATACAATGAGCAGTTCTTC. This sequence encodes CAISEGLGYNEQFF.

This clonotype was detected ten times or more. The V gene is TRBV5-1, the J gene TRBJ2-2; 16 bases fit TRBD2. This CDR3 contains 18 residues. V lost 3 bases, J lost 2 bases, and 4 bases stayed unmatched. Germline CDR1 reads SGHRS; CDR2 reads YFSETQ. The CDR3 DNA follows: TGCGCCAGCAGCTCGGGACTAGCGGGAGGGAAAAACACCGGGGAGCTGTTTTTT. Translated, it gives CASSSGLAGGKNTGELFF.

This clonotype is labeled as medium-sized. V is TRBV29-1 and J is TRBJ2-7, with D tentatively TRBD1 or TRBD2 (5 bases each). Germline loops: CDR1 SQVTM, CDR2 ANQGSEA. V lost 4 bases to trimming and J lost 3 bases, with 10 bases between them. The CDR3 extends over 12 amino acids. CDR3 DNA: TGCAGCGTTGTAGAGGGGCTCTACGAGCAGTACTTC. Amino acid sequence: CSVVEGLYEQYF.

Points on this clonotype: The junction departs from the called germline gene at one end, perhaps through a read error. The chain recombines TRBV14 with TRBJ2-1; TRBD2 agrees at 8 bases. The CDR3 sequence is 16 residues long. Germline lookup yields CDR1 SGHDN and CDR2 FVKESK. The CDR3 coding sequence is TGTGACAGCAGTGCCGTAGCGGGGTGGGTAAACATTGAGCAGTTCTTC. Translation gives CDSSAVAGWVNIEQFF.

This clonotype was seen ten or more times. The chain combines TRBV11-2 with TRBJ2-1; 7 bases line up with TRBD2. The length of the CDR3 is 12 residues. V shed 8 bases, J shed 8 bases, and the junction held 6 bases outside the gene matches. CDR1 is SGHAT and CDR2 is FQNNGV in the germline V gene. The CDR3: CASRGSWDEQFF. DNA of the CDR3: TGTGCCAGCCGCGGGAGCTGGGATGAGCAGTTCTTC.

This clonotype occurred many times. The chain employs TRBV5-6 and TRBJ1-2; D possibly corresponds to TRBD1 (5 bases). Germline values: CDR1 SGHDT, CDR2 YYEEEE. The CDR3 consists of 16 residues. Trimming stripped 4 bases from V and 0 bases from J, with 16 bases between. The CDR3 sequence is CASSHNYRDPNYGYTF. Written as DNA, the CDR3 is TGTGCCAGCAGCCACAATTACCGGGACCCTAACTATGGCTACACCTTC.

In this sample, this clonotype turned up once. The chain uses TRBV11-2 and TRBJ2-1, with 7 bases matching TRBD2. Trimming at V came to 7 bases and at J to 6 bases, leaving 15 bases not matched to a gene. The CDR3 has 16 amino acids. Germline V gene sequence: CDR1 SGHAT, CDR2 FQNNGV. DNA of the CDR3: TGTGCCAGCAACAACCCCGGGACTAACGGTAGCAATGAGCAGTTCTTC. Amino acid sequence: CASNNPGTNGSNEQFF.

The V and J genes are TRBV29-1 and TRBJ2-3; possibly TRBD2 for D (6 bases). This CDR3 spans 12 amino acids. Per the germline V gene, CDR1 is SQVTM and CDR2 is ANQGSEA. The CDR3 coding sequence is TGCAACGTCGGGGGTGAATCAGATACGCAGTATTTT. Amino acid sequence: CNVGGESDTQYF.

Details on this clonotype: The junction does not match germline at one end; this may be a read error. V is TRBV12-3 or TRBV12-4 and J is TRBJ2-5; D is ambiguous. The CDR3 runs 13 residues. Written as DNA, the CDR3 is TGTGTCAGCTGCCGAAGCGCGACAGAGACCCAGTACTTC. This gives the protein CVSCRSATETQYF.

This clonotype has only one observation. CDR3 bases: TGTGCCAGCCATGAGGACTCGAGCTCCTACGAGCAGTACTTC. The encoded protein is CASHEDSSSYEQYF. The chain is built from TRBV4-2 and TRBJ2-7; TRBD2 might be the D (5 bases). Per the germline V gene, CDR1 is LGHNA and CDR2 is YNFKEQ. CDR3 length: 14 amino acids. V was cut by 8 bases and J by 0 bases, with 14 bases left in between.